Presented here are 21 T cell receptor beta chains from one specimen sequenced in a study of cytomegalovirus exposure and HLA in healthy donors. The PCR was carried out with 60 Vbeta primers and 13 Jbeta primers. Repertoires were generated with immunoSEQ multiplex PCR, while TCRdb's copy carries only in-frame clones and drops some. The data contain roughly 120,000 clones, 70% to 80% of them singletons. Source material: PBMCs. The receptors shown here come from a man younger than 40 in good health and CMV-seropositive.

This clone was seen a handful of times. V is TRBV5-6 and J is TRBJ2-2; D is perhaps TRBD1 (5 bases). V lost 0 bases, J lost 2 bases, and 8 bases lay in between. Germline CDR1 SGHDT, CDR2 YYEEEE. The CDR3 runs 15 residues. The CDR3 region has the DNA TGTGCCAGCAGCTTGGAGGGGTATAACACCGGGGAGCTGTTTTTT. Protein product: CASSLEGYNTGELFF.

This clone was recorded a few times. The chain carries TRBV5-4 and TRBJ2-1; TRBD2 agrees at 7 bases. The V segment lost 7 bases and the J segment 11 bases; nucleotides outside the gene matches: 6. This CDR3 contains 11 residues. Germline lookup yields CDR1 SGHNT and CDR2 YYREEE (reference sequence). This CDR3 is CASEVSGKQFF. Here the CDR3 DNA reads TGTGCCAGCGAGGTGAGCGGGAAGCAGTTCTTC. The variable domain in full, completed from reference TRBV5-4 and TRBJ2-1, reads ETGVTQSPTHLIKTRGQQVTLRCSSQSGHNTVSWYQQALGQGPQFIFQYYREEENGRGNFPPRFSGLQFPNYSSELNVNALELDDSALYLCASEVSGKQFFGPGTRLTVL.

The rearrangement joins TRBV6-1 to TRBJ2-7, with D perhaps TRBD2 (5 bases). Trimming took off 1 base at V and 0 bases at J, with 10 bases between the two ends. Per germline, CDR1 MNHNS and CDR2 SASEGT. The CDR3 consists of 15 residues. The CDR3 loop reads CASSEGLATSYEQYF. The CDR3 DNA sequence: TGTGCCAGCAGTGAAGGCCTAGCAACCTCCTACGAGCAGTACTTC.

The rearrangement joins TRBV11-2 to TRBJ2-7; D perhaps matches TRBD2 (6 bases). Germline V CDR1 and CDR2: SGHAT, FQNNGV. The CDR3 covers 13 residues. V lost 2 bases and J 10 bases, leaving 15 bases between the germline ends. This CDR3 reads CASSLKVAGSQYF. The CDR3 nucleotides are TGTGCCAGCAGCTTAAAGGTCGCGGGAAGTCAGTACTTC.

The V call is TRBV28, the J call TRBJ1-4; D is possibly TRBD1 (5 bases). The CDR3 is 14 amino acids. In germline, CDR1 is MDHEN, CDR2 SYDVKM. V lost 8 bases to trimming and J lost 6 bases, with 16 bases between them. This CDR3 is CASDGEGLDEKLFF. DNA of the CDR3: TGTGCCAGCGACGGCGAGGGACTCGATGAAAAACTGTTTTTT.

This clone showed up just once. The gene calls are TRBV5-5 and TRBJ2-1, with TRBD2 matching over 10 bases. This CDR3 spans 16 amino acids. The germline gives CDR1 SGHKS, CDR2 YYEKEE (reference sequence). Trimming cost V 4 bases and J 7 bases; bases outside gene matches: 11. Written as DNA, the CDR3 is TGTGCCAGCAGCCCTGGGGCACTAGCGGGGACAAATGAGCAGTTCTTC. Its protein product is CASSPGALAGTNEQFF. Using reference TRBV5-5 and TRBJ2-1 for the parts outside the CDR3, the full variable domain is DAGVTQSPTHLIKTRGQQVTLRCSPISGHKSVSWYQQVLGQGPQFIFQYYEKEERGRGNFPDRFSARQFPNYSSELNVNALLLGDSALYLCASSPGALAGTNEQFFGPGTRLTVL.

On this clone itself: The junction departs from the called germline gene at one end, perhaps through a read error. This chain uses TRBV6-4 with TRBJ2-6, with D possibly TRBD2 on 6 matching bases. Germline V gene lookup returns CDR1 MRHNA and CDR2 SNTAGT. There are 16 residues in the CDR3. This chain's CDR3 is CASSDGRSSGANGLTF. DNA of the CDR3: TGTGCCAGCAGTGACGGGAGGAGCTCTGGGGCCAACGGCCTGACTTTC.

The V gene is TRBV7-9, the J gene TRBJ2-7; 8 bases fit TRBD2. The CDR3 extends over 16 amino acids. The ends lost 5 bases at V and 6 bases at J; junction bases unmatched: 15. Germline assignment: CDR1 SEHNR and CDR2 FQNEAQ (reference sequence). The CDR3, as DNA: TGTGCCAGCAGCCCCCCGGCCAGCGGGGGAGCGGGCGAGCAGTACTTC. This translates into CASSPPASGGAGEQYF.

This rearrangement joins TRBV9 to TRBJ2-1, with a weak D call TRBD2 (6 bases). The CDR3 is made up of 15 amino acids. Trimming shortened V by 2 bases and J by 4 bases, and 13 bases separated the two germline ends. Germline V gene sequence: CDR1 SGDLS, CDR2 YYNGEE. This CDR3 reads CASSVGTQGYNEQFF. Written as DNA, the CDR3 is TGTGCCAGCAGCGTCGGGACTCAAGGGTACAATGAGCAGTTCTTC.

V and J are TRBV5-1 and TRBJ1-1; TRBD1 matches 11 bases. The germline V gene encodes CDR1 SGHRS and CDR2 YFSETQ. CDR3 length: 16 amino acids. V was pared by 3 bases and J by 4 bases, with 8 bases of the junction left unmatched. The CDR3 is CASSSLGTGGSTEAFF. DNA of the CDR3: TGCGCCAGCAGCTCGTTAGGGACAGGGGGGTCCACTGAAGCTTTCTTT.

This chain uses TRBV6-1 with TRBJ2-1, with 8 nucleotides matching TRBD2. This CDR3 has 14 amino acids. The V gene's germline CDR1 is MNHNS and CDR2 SASEGT. V trimming: 6 bases; J trimming: 2 bases; junction bases outside the gene matches: 3. This CDR3 reads CASRPGLAYNEQFF. The CDR3 nucleotides are TGTGCCAGCAGGCCGGGACTAGCCTACAATGAGCAGTTCTTC.

In this sample, this clone turned up a few times. V gene TRBV20-1 combines with J gene TRBJ2-1; TRBD1 is a possible D gene (5 bases). The CDR3 totals 11 residues. CDR1 is DFQATT and CDR2 is SNEGSKA in the germline V gene (reference sequence). Trimming took 7 bases from V and 8 from J, leaving 12 bases between them. The DNA for the CDR3 is TGCAGTGGGTCTTCCAGGGATGAGCAGTTCTTC. This gives the protein CSGSSRDEQFF.

V gene TRBV9 combines with J gene TRBJ2-3, with 13 positions matching TRBD2. The CDR3 totals 18 residues. With 4 bases clipped from V and 0 bases from J, the junction kept 8 bases outside the gene matches. Per the germline V gene, CDR1 is SGDLS and CDR2 is YYNGEE. CDR3 sequence: CASSLTSGGIISTDTQYF. CDR3 DNA sequence: TGTGCCAGCAGCTTGACTAGCGGGGGGATTATAAGCACAGATACGCAGTATTTT. Filled out from reference TRBV9 and TRBJ2-3, the complete variable domain reads DSGVTQTPKHLITATGQRVTLRCSPRSGDLSVYWYQQSLDQGLQFLIQYYNGEERAKGNILERFSAQQFPDLHSELNLSSLELGDSALYFCASSLTSGGIISTDTQYFGPGTRLTVL.

V usage is TRBV4-1 and J usage is TRBJ1-6; D not certain. The CDR3 consists of 16 residues. V was shortened by 0 bases and J by 7 bases, with 13 bases between the two germline ends. Per the germline V gene, CDR1 is MGHRA and CDR2 is YSYEKL. The CDR3 nucleotides are TGCGCCAGCAGCCAAGATCCCCGAGCGGGAAATTCACCCCTCCACTTT. As protein: CASSQDPRAGNSPLHF.

This clone was detected once. J is TRBJ1-6 and V is TRBV5-6; 10 bases are a match to TRBD1. This CDR3 comprises 15 residues. Trimming cost V 3 bases and J 10 bases; bases outside gene matches: 7. Germline CDR1 and CDR2: SGHDT and YYEEEE. In nucleotides, the CDR3 is TGTGCCAGCAGCTGGGGACAGGGGAGGGAGTCACCCCTCCACTTT. Translation gives CASSWGQGRESPLHF.

CDR3 in DNA: TGCGCCAGCAGCTACCTAGCGGGAGAGGAATACGAGCAGTACTTC. Amino acids: CASSYLAGEEYEQYF. The chain employs TRBV5-1 and TRBJ2-7; 10 bases fit TRBD2. V shed 3 bases, J shed 4 bases, and the junction held 7 bases outside the gene matches. Germline CDR1 reads SGHRS; CDR2 reads YFSETQ. The CDR3 runs 15 residues.

The table lists this clone with a count of one. The gene calls are TRBV7-2 and TRBJ1-1, with 7 bases fitting TRBD1. Trimming cost V 5 bases and J 11 bases; bases outside gene matches: 8. From germline, CDR1 is SGHTA and CDR2 FQGNSA. The CDR3 is 12 residues long. The CDR3 nucleotides read TGTGCCAGCAGCGATATGACAGGGCGCGCTTTCTTT. It yields the protein CASSDMTGRAFF.

The chain recombines TRBV2 with TRBJ2-7; perhaps TRBD1 as D (7 bases). Germline loops: CDR1 SNHLY, CDR2 FYNNEI. The V end lost 4 bases, the J end lost 1 base, and 14 bases lay between the germline ends. There are 15 residues in the CDR3. CDR3 amino acids: CASSVWGDSSYEQYF. For the CDR3, the DNA is TGTGCCAGCAGTGTTTGGGGGGACAGTTCCTACGAGCAGTACTTC.

This chain links TRBV10-3 with TRBJ2-5, with TRBD1 as a possible D gene (6 bases). Germline values: CDR1 ENHRY, CDR2 SYGVKD. The CDR3 covers 14 residues. The ends were cut back, 4 bases at V and 2 bases at J, with 11 bases in the middle. CDR3 protein: CAISAGGQQETQYF. The DNA for the CDR3 is TGTGCCATCAGTGCCGGTGGACAGCAAGAGACCCAGTACTTC.

This clone was seen once. The chain employs TRBV5-1 and TRBJ1-5, with D tentatively TRBD1 (6 bases). The V and J ends lost 2 bases and 6 bases respectively, with 9 bases between them. This CDR3 comprises 13 residues. Germline V gene data show CDR1 as SGHRS and CDR2 as YFSETQ. The CDR3 loop is CASSLTGSQPQHF. CDR3 nucleotides: TGCGCCAGCAGCTTAACAGGGTCTCAGCCCCAGCATTTT.

V and J are TRBV7-2 and TRBJ2-5; tentative D call: TRBD1 (5 bases). Gene TRBJ2-7 matches the end of the DNA better, so the J call may be wrong. Germline CDR1 is SGHTA and CDR2 is FQGNSA. The CDR3 has 15 residues. The CDR3 DNA follows: TGTGCCAGCAGCCAGGGCGGCGGCAAAGCCTACGAGCAGTACTTC. It is translated as CASSQGGGKAYEQYF.